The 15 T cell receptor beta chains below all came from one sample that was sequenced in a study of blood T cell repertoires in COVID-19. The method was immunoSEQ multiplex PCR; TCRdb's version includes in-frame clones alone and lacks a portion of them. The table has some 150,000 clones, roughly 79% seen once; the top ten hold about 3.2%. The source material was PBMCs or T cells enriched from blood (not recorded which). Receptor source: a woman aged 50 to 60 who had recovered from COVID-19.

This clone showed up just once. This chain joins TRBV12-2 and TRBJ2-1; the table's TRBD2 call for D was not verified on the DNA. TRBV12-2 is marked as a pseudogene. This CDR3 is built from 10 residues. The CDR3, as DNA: TGTGCAAGTCCGGGGGTCCCATTTATCTTC. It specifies CASPGVPFIF.

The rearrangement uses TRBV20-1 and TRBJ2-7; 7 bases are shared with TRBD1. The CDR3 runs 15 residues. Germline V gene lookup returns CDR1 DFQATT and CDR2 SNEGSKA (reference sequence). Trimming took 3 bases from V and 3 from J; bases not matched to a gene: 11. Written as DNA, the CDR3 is TGCAGTGCTAGTCCGCCCGGGACAGCGTTCTACGAGCAGTACTTC. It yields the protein CSASPPGTAFYEQYF.

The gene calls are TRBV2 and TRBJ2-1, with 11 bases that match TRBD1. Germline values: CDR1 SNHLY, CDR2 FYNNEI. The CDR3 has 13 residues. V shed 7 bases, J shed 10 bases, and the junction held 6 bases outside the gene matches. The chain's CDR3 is CASTGQGDREQFF. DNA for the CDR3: TGTGCCAGCACGGGACAGGGGGACAGGGAGCAGTTCTTC.

In DNA, the CDR3 is TGTGCCAGCAGACTACAGGGGGACACTGAAGCTTTCTTT. This gives the protein CASRLQGDTEAFF. The chain uses TRBV12-3 or TRBV12-4 and TRBJ1-1; 8 bases agree with TRBD1. CDR3 length equals 13 residues. V lost 6 bases to trimming and J lost 3 bases; unmatched junction nucleotides: 3.

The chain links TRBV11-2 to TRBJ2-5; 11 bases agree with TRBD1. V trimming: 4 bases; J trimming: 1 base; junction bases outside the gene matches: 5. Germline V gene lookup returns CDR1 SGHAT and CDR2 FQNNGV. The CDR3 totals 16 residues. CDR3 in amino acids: CASSSGQGARQETQYF. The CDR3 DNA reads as TGTGCCAGCAGCTCCGGACAGGGGGCGCGCCAAGAGACCCAGTACTTC.

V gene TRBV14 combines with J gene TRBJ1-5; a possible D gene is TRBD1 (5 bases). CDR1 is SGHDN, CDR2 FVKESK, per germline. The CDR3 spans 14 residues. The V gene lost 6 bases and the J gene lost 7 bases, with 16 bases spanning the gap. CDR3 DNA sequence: TGTGCCAGCAGTGCCGGGGGAGGGGAACAGCCCCAGCATTTT. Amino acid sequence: CASSAGGGEQPQHF.

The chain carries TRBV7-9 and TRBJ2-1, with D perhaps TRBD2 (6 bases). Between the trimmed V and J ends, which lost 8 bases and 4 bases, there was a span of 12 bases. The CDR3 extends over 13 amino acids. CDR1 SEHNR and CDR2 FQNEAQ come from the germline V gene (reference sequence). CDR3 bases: TGTGCCAGCGATCTGGGGGGTTACAATGAGCAGTTCTTC. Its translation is CASDLGGYNEQFF.

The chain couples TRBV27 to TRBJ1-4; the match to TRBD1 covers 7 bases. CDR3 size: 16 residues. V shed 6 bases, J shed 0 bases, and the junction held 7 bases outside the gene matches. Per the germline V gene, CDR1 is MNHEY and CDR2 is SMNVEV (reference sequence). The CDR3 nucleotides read TGTGCCAGCAGACCGGGACAGACTTCAACTAATGAAAAACTGTTTTTT. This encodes CASRPGQTSTNEKLFF.

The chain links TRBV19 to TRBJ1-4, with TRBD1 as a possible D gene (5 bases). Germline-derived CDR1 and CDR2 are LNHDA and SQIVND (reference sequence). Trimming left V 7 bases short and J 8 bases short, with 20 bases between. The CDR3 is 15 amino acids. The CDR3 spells CASNRRGTRGEKLFF. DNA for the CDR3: TGTGCCAGTAATAGGAGAGGGACTAGAGGAGAAAAACTGTTTTTT.

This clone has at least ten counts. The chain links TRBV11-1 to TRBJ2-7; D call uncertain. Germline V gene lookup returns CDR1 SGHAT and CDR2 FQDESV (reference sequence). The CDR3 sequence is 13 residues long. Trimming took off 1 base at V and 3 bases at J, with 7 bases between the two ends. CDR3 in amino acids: CASSLGHGYEQYF. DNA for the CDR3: TGTGCCAGCAGCTTAGGACACGGCTACGAGCAGTACTTC. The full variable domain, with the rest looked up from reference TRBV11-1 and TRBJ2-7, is EAEVAQSPRYKITEKSQAVAFWCDPISGHATLYWYRQILGQGPELLVQFQDESVVDDSQLPKDRFSAERLKGVDSTLKIQPAELGDSAMYLCASSLGHGYEQYFGPGTRLTVT.

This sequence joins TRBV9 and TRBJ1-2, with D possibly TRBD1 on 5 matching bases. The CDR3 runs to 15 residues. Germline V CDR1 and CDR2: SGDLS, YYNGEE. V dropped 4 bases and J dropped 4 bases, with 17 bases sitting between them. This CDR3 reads CASSPRGGEGYGYTF. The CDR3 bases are TGTGCCAGCAGCCCCCGGGGGGGGGAGGGCTATGGCTACACCTTC.

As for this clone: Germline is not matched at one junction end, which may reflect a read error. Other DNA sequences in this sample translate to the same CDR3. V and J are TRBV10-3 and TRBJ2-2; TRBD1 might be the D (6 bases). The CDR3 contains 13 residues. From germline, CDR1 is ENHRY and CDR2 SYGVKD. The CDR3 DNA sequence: TGTGCTATCAAGGGGGCGAACACCGGGGAGCTGTTTTTT. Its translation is CAIKGANTGELFF.

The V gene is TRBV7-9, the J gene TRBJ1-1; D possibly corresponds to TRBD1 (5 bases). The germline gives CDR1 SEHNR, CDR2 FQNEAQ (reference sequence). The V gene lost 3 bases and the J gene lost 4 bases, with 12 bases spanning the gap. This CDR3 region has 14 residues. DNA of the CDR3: TGTGCCAGCAGCTTCGGGGGGTCGGGCACTGAAGCTTTCTTT. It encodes CASSFGGSGTEAFF.

The CDR3 DNA reads TGTGCCAGCAGCGTAGCCCTGGGACAGGGGAAAAAAGAGCAGTACTTC. It translates to CASSVALGQGKKEQYF. The V gene is TRBV9, the J gene TRBJ2-7; 10 bases match TRBD1. Looked up from germline, CDR1 is SGDLS and CDR2 is YYNGEE. The CDR3 covers 16 residues. J was trimmed by 7 bases and V by 0 bases; bases with no gene match: 10.

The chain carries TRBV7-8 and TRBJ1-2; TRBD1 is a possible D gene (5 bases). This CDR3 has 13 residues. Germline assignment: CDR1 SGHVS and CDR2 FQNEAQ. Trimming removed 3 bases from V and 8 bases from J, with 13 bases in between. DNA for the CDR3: TGTGCCAGCAGCTTGGCCGGGACTTCCGGCTACACCTTC. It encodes CASSLAGTSGYTF.